The clone carrying this T cell receptor beta chain was seen repeatedly, ten times or more. A library of TCRbeta sequences, prepared with unique molecular identifiers, was generated. Each CDR3 protein is one row after TCRdb ran MiXCR on the PCR reads. The sample comprises hundreds of thousands of distinct CDR3 sequences, 9.9% of which are singletons, and roughly a tenth rests with the top ten. The sample comes from a study of T-cell reconstitution after alpha-beta-depleted transplantation in children. The CDR3 contains 16 residues. J lost 2 bases, V lost 3 bases, and 8 bases had no gene match. The sample was PBMCs from the stem cell graft donor, taken from the stem cell graft. The sequence derives from a human donor who donated a stem cell graft to a child with SCID. The chain links TRBV12-3 or TRBV12-4 to TRBJ2-3; 7 bases fit TRBD2. The CDR3 protein is CASSFFSSGSTDTQYF. The CDR3 bases are TGTGCCAGCAGTTTCTTCTCTAGCGGCTCCACAGATACGCAGTATTTT.